This T cell receptor (beta chain) was sequenced during a study of blood T cell repertoires in COVID-19 (dated by TCRdb to the early 2020s). The study in broad terms: Samples covering the acute and convalescent phases of COVID-19 were provided by collaborators in the United States, Italy and Spain. The repertoires were released in a freely available public database meant as a resource for research on the immune response to SARS-CoV-2. Deeply sampled blood TCRbeta repertoires from subjects exposed to, actively infected with, or recovered from COVID-19 were included in the dataset. The samples were drawn from two sources: the first 160 participants of the ongoing ImmuneRACE study, and 1,000 to 1,500 subjects contributed by 6 global collaborators. HLA class I and class II types, where available, came from metadata supplied by the sample provider rather than from assay-based typing. The sample metadata nearly always contained a de-identified subject ID, COVID-19 status, age in years and sex. The material from the prospective study consisted of cDNA or gDNA derived from T cells, B-cell-depleted T cells, or PBMCs. Points the paper makes about the study in general: How much clinical and demographic metadata was included differed by source and by participant, and the metadata was provided uncurated.

Participants in the prospective study were aged about 18 to 95 years, lived in over 20 United States geographic areas, and enrolled through a virtual design. To assign participants to cohorts, the prospective study relied on clinical history that participants themselves reported in a screening survey and a study questionnaire. ImmuneRACE Cohort 3 recovered participants were defined by two consecutive negative NP/OP PCR tests, healthcare professional clearance, or symptom resolution. In the prospective study, whole blood, serum and a nasopharyngeal or oropharyngeal swab were collected from each participant by mobile phlebotomists. Participants in the prospective study had the option to provide additional blood draws and questionnaires over a 2-month period. Blood samples from the prospective study were shipped frozen or at room temperature prior to DNA extraction. The germline V gene (reference sequence) specifies MNHEY as CDR1 and SMNVEV as CDR2. Measured from the cysteine to the phenylalanine, the CDR3 is 15 residues long. Solely the CDR3 DNA is kept, with 45 bases framed from the first base. Trimming removed 2 bases from V and 2 bases from J, leaving 9 bases between the germline ends.

Turning to this clone: Its antigen remains unidentified. It has no much larger one-base neighbor in the sample; base qualities were not kept.

TCRbeta CDR3 regions were amplified from genomic DNA by means of the immunoSEQ Assay, a bias-controlled multiplex PCR. Processing in the source paper ran as follows. Within the assay, amplification of reference gene primers was used to estimate how many nucleated cells each sample contained. Sequence reads were collapsed and filtered to measure the absolute abundance of every unique TCRbeta CDR3 rearrangement. For each sample, productive Simpson clonality was calculated by taking the square root of Simpson's diversity index across productive rearrangements. TCRdb carries this immuneACCESS record with in-frame sequences only. Its versions omit some clonotypes, under half of them owing to an unresolved V gene in the studies checked, with the rest unexplained. V, J and clone size are those of that table, while D and trimming were read from the DNA. The sample profile shows hundreds of thousands of clones; approximately 86% of them were found once. 1.5% to 2% of the sample belongs to the ten largest clones.

The TCR comes from a woman aged 45-60 years who had recovered from COVID-19. The specimen sequenced was PBMCs or T cells enriched from blood (not recorded which). The chain employs TRBV27 and TRBJ2-2; TRBD2 is a weak D gene call, 5 bases matching. The sequence in DNA is TGTGCCAGCAGTTTAAGAGGACTTAACACCGGGGAGCTGTTTTTT. It encodes CASSLRGLNTGELFF.